This T cell receptor beta chain originates from a study of neurological immune-mediated disorders. TCRdb re-called the 5' RACE reads with MiXCR, one entry per CDR3 protein. The repertoire holds some 53,000 distinct CDR3 sequences, with around a sixth as singletons. This clonotype was counted at least ten times. The antigen remains undetermined. General observations from the study: In HTLV-1-associated myelopathy, TCR clonal expansion was greatest, whereas multiple sclerosis had the least, falling below healthy controls.

CDR1 and CDR2 from the germline V gene are DFQATT and SNEGSKA (reference sequence). Trimming cost V 5 bases and J 0 bases; bases outside gene matches: 6. This CDR3 is built from 15 residues. The V and J genes are TRBV20-1 and TRBJ2-3; 9 bases align to TRBD2. Sequenced material: PBMCs. The clonotype originates from a man in his 60s in good health. The CDR3 nucleotides are TGCAGTGCTGCCCCCGGACTAGCGAGCACAGATACGCAGTATTTT. It encodes CSAAPGLASTDTQYF.